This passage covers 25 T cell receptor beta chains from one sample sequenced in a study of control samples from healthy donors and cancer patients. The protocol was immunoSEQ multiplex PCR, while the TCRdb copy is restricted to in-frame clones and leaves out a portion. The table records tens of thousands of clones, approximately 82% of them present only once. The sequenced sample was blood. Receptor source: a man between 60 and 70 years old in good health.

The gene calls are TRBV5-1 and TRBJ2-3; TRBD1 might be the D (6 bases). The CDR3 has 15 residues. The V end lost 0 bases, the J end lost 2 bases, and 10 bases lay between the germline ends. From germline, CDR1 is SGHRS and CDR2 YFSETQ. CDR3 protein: CASSLDGQITDTQYF. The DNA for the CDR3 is TGCGCCAGCAGCTTGGATGGACAGATCACAGATACGCAGTATTTT. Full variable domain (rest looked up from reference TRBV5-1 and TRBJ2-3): KAGVTQTPRYLIKTRGQQVTLSCSPISGHRSVSWYQQTPGQGLQFLFEYFSETQRNKGNFPGRFSGRQFSNSRSEMNVSTLELGDSALYLCASSLDGQITDTQYFGPGTRLTVL.

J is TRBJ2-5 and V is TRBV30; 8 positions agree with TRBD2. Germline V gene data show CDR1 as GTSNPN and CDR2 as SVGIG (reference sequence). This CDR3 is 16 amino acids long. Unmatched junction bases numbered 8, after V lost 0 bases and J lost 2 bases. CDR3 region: CAWSVLSGSHQETQYF. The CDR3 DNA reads TGTGCCTGGAGTGTACTGAGCGGGAGCCATCAAGAGACCCAGTACTTC.

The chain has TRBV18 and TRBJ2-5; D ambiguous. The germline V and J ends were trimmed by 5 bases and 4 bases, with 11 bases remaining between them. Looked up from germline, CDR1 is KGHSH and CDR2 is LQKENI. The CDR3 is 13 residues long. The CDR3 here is CASSTWKGETQYF. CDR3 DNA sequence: TGTGCCAGCTCAACTTGGAAGGGAGAGACCCAGTACTTC.

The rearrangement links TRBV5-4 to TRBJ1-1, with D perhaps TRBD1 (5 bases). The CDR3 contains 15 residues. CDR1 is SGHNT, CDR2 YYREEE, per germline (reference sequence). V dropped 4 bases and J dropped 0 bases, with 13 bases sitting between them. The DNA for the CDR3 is TGTGCCAGCAGCCCCGCCAGGGCAATGAACACTGAAGCTTTCTTT. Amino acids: CASSPARAMNTEAFF.

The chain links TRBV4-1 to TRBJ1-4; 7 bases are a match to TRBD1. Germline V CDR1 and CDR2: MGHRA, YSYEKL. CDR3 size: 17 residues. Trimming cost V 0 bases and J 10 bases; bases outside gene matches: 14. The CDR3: CASSQDRTGGSRGKLFF. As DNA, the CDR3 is TGCGCCAGCAGCCAAGATCGGACAGGAGGCTCTAGAGGAAAACTGTTTTTT.

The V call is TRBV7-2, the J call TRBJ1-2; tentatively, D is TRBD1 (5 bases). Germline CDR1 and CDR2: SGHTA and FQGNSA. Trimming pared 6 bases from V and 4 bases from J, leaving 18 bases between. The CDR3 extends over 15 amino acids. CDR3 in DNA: TGTGCCAGCAGTCCTCGGTCGGGGGAAGGCTATGGCTACACCTTC. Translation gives CASSPRSGEGYGYTF.

CDR3 residues: CASSLAENTEAFF. The CDR3 coding sequence is TGTGCCAGCAGCCTAGCGGAGAACACTGAAGCTTTCTTT. This sequence joins TRBV6-2 or TRBV6-3 and TRBJ1-1; D gene ambiguous. This CDR3 is 13 amino acids long. Trimming shortened V by 6 bases and J by 1 base, and 9 bases separated the two germline ends. CDR1 is MNHEY, CDR2 SVGEGT, per germline.

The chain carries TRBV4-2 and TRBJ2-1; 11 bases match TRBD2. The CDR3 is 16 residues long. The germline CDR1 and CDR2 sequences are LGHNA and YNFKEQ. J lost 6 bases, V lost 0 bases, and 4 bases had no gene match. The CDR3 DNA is TGTGCCAGCAGCCAAGATTTACTAGCGGGGGTCAATGAGCAGTTCTTC. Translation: CASSQDLLAGVNEQFF.

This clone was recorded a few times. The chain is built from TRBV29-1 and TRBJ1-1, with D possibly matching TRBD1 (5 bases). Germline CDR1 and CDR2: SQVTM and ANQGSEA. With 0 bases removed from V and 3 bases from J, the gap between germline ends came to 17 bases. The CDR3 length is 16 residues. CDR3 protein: CSVEDQKRGGDTEAFF. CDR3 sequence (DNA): TGCAGCGTTGAAGATCAGAAGAGGGGTGGGGACACTGAAGCTTTCTTT.

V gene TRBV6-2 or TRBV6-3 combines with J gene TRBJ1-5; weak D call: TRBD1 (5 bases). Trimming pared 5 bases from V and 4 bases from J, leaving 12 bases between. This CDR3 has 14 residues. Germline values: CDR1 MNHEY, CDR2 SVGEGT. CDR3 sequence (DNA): TGTGCCAGCAGTCCCTCGGGGGAAAATCAGCCCCAGCATTTT. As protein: CASSPSGENQPQHF.

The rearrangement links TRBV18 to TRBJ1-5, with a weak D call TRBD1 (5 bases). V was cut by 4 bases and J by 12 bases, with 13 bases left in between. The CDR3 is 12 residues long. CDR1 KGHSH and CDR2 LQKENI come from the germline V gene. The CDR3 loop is CASSQLQGRQHF. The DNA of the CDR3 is TGTGCCAGCTCACAACTCCAGGGTCGCCAGCATTTT. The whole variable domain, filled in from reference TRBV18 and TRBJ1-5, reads NAGVMQNPRHLVRRRGQEARLRCSPMKGHSHVYWYRQLPEEGLKFMVYLQKENIIDESGMPKERFSAEFPKEGPSILRIQQVVRGDSAAYFCASSQLQGRQHFGDGTRLSIL.

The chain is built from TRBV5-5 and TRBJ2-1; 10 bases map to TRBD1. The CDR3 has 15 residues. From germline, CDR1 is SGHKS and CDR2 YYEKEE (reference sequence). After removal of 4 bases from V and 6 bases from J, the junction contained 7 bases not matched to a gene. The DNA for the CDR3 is TGTGCCAGCAGCACTGGACAGGGGGGATCCAATGAGCAGTTCTTC. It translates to CASSTGQGGSNEQFF.

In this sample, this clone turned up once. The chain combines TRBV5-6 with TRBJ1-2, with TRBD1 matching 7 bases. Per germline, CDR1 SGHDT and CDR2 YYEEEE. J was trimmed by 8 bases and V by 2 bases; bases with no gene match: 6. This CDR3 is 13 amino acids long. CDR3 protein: CASSFHRGGGYTF. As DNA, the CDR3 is TGTGCCAGCAGCTTTCACAGGGGTGGAGGCTACACCTTC. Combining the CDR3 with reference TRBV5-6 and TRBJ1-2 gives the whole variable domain DAGVTQSPTHLIKTRGQQVTLRCSPKSGHDTVSWYQQALGQGPQFIFQYYEEEERQRGNFPDRFSGHQFPNYSSELNVNALLLGDSALYLCASSFHRGGGYTFGSGTRLTVV.

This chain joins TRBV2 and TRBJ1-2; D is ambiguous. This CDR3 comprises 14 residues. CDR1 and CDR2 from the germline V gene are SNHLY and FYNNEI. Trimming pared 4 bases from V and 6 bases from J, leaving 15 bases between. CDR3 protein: CASSVGGREHGYTF. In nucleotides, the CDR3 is TGTGCCAGCAGTGTCGGTGGGAGGGAGCATGGCTACACCTTC.

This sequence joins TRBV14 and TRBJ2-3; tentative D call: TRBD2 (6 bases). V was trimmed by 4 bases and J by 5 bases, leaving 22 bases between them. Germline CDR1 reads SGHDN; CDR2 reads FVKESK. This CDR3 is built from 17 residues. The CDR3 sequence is CASSPWRGDAGGDTQYF. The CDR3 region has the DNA TGTGCCAGCAGCCCCTGGCGGGGCGATGCCGGGGGAGATACGCAGTATTTT.

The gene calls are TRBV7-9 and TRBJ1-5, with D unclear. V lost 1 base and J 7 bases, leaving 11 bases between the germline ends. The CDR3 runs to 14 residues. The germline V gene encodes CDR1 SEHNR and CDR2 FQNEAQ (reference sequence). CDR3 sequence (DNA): TGTGCCAGCAGCTTAGTAGGCCCCGAGCAGCCCCAGCATTTT. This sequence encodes CASSLVGPEQPQHF.

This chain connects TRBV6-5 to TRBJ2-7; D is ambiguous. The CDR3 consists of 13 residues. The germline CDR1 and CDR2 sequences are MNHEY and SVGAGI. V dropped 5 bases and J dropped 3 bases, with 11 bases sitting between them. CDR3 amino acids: CASSLSVNYEQYF. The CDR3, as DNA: TGTGCCAGCAGTCTTAGTGTCAACTACGAGCAGTACTTC.

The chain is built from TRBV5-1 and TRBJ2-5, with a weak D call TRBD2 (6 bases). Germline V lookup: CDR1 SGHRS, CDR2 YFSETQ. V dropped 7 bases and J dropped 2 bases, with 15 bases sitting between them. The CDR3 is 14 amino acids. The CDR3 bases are TGCGCCAGCCGCCCGAACGGGAGACAAGAGACCCAGTACTTC. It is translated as CASRPNGRQETQYF.

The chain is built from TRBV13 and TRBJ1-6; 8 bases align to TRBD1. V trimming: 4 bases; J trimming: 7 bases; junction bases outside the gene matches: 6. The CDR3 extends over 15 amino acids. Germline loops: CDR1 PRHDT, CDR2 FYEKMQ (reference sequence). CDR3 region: CASSSDRGWNSPLHF. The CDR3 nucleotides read TGTGCCAGCAGCTCCGACAGGGGCTGGAATTCACCCCTCCACTTT. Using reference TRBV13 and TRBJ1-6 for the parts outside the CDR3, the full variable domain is AAGVIQSPRHLIKEKRETATLKCYPIPRHDTVYWYQQGPGQDPQFLISFYEKMQSDKGSIPDRFSAQQFSDYHSELNMSSLELGDSALYFCASSSDRGWNSPLHFGNGTRLTVT.

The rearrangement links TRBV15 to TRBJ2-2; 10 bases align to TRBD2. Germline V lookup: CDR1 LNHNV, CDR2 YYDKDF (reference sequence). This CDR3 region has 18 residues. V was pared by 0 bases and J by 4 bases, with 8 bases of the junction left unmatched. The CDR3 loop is CATSRDQISGRATGELFF. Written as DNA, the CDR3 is TGTGCCACCAGCAGAGATCAGATAAGCGGGAGGGCCACCGGGGAGCTGTTTTTT.

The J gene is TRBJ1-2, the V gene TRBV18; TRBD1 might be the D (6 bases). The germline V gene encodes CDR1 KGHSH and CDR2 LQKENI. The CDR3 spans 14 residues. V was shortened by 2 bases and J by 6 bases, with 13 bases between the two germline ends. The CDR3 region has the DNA TGTGCCAGCTCACCAGGACAGCGCGCGGATGGCTACACCTTC. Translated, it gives CASSPGQRADGYTF.

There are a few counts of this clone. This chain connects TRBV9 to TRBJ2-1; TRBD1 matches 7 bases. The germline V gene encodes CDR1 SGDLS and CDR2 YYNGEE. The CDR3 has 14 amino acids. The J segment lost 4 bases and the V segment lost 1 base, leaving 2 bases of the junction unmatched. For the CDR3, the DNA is TGTGCCAGCAGCGTACAGGGGGTTTACAATGAGCAGTTCTTC. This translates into CASSVQGVYNEQFF.

The CDR3 spells CASLPWGTSPYNEQFF. CDR3 coding DNA: TGTGCCAGCCTCCCCTGGGGGACTAGCCCCTACAATGAGCAGTTCTTC. The chain joins TRBV28 to TRBJ2-1, with 9 nucleotides matching TRBD2. Germline CDR1 is MDHEN and CDR2 is SYDVKM. This CDR3 contains 16 residues. V lost 8 bases to trimming and J lost 2 bases; unmatched junction nucleotides: 10.

Here the CDR3 reads CRGHTNTEAFF. The DNA of the CDR3 is TGCAGGGGTCATACTAACACTGAAGCTTTCTTT. The chain uses TRBV20-1 and TRBJ1-1; unclear D gene. CDR3 size: 11 residues. The germline V gene has CDR1 DFQATT and CDR2 SNEGSKA (reference sequence).

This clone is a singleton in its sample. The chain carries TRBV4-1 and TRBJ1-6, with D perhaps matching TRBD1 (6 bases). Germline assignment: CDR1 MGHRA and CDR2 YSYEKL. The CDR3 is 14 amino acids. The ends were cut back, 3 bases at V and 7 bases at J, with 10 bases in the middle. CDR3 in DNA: TGCGCCAGCAGCCAGGGGGCTATGAATTCACCCCTCCACTTT. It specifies CASSQGAMNSPLHF.